This T cell receptor beta chain appears in the sequencing data of a study of shared clonotypes between healthy human individuals. General observations from the study: The genetic and exposure-history diversity represented was limited by few donors.

Here immunoSEQ multiplex PCR was the method, and the copy in TCRdb shows in-frame clones only, minus some. The sample has more than 2 million clones, roughly 95% seen once; the top ten hold roughly 0.13%. The V and J ends lost 5 bases and 0 bases, in that order; junction bases with no gene match: 3. CDR1 and CDR2 (germline): SGDLS, YYNGEE. CDR3 length equals 15 residues. Concerning this clone: Antigen: not known.

Specimen: naive CD4+ T cells sorted from blood. This sample's subset: CD45RA+ positively selected. This sequence was found in a man younger than 35 in good health. The chain is built from TRBV9 and TRBJ2-2; 8 bases match TRBD2. CDR3 region: CASRPRGANTGELFF. The CDR3 coding sequence is TGTGCCAGCAGACCGCGGGGGGCGAACACCGGGGAGCTGTTTTTT. The variable domain in full, with the rest retrieved from reference TRBV9 and TRBJ2-2, is DSGVTQTPKHLITATGQRVTLRCSPRSGDLSVYWYQQSLDQGLQFLIQYYNGEERAKGNILERFSAQQFPDLHSELNLSSLELGDSALYFCASRPRGANTGELFFGEGSRLTVL.